The 22 T cell receptor beta chains reported below all come from one sample, sequenced in a study of blood T cell repertoires in COVID-19. Sequencing was performed with immunoSEQ multiplex PCR; in TCRdb, only in-frame clones are kept and a portion is missing. The sample contains 150,000 or so clones, around 91% of which appear only once. Material for sequencing was peripheral blood. These receptors all come from a man younger than 35 with COVID-19, enrolled during active disease.

The chain couples TRBV5-4 to TRBJ2-1; 7 nucleotides agree with TRBD2. The CDR3 has 15 residues. V dropped 4 bases and J dropped 6; count of bases not matched to a gene: 10. CDR1 and CDR2 (germline): SGHNT, YYREEE (reference sequence). CDR3 amino acids: CASSPGLINSNEQFF. In nucleotides, the CDR3 is TGTGCCAGCAGCCCGGGACTAATCAACTCCAATGAGCAGTTCTTC. The entire variable domain, with the rest obtained from reference TRBV5-4 and TRBJ2-1, is as follows: ETGVTQSPTHLIKTRGQQVTLRCSSQSGHNTVSWYQQALGQGPQFIFQYYREEENGRGNFPPRFSGLQFPNYSSELNVNALELDDSALYLCASSPGLINSNEQFFGPGTRLTVL.

The chain links TRBV28 to TRBJ2-3, with 10 bases identical to TRBD2. The V gene's germline CDR1 is MDHEN and CDR2 SYDVKM. CDR3 length: 20 residues. V lost 4 bases to trimming and J lost 1 base; unmatched junction nucleotides: 17. CDR3: CASSSSDSPFLAGGTDTQYF. DNA of the CDR3: TGTGCCAGCAGTTCTAGCGACAGTCCTTTTCTAGCGGGAGGCACAGATACGCAGTATTTT.

The chain is built from TRBV30 and TRBJ1-6; TRBD1 might be the D (5 bases). Per the germline V gene, CDR1 is GTSNPN and CDR2 is SVGIG (reference sequence). CDR3 length: 14 residues. Trimming left V 2 bases short and J 8 bases short, with 13 bases between. Here the CDR3 DNA reads TGTGCCTGGAGTACAGGCCTAGGAGATTCACCCCTCCACTTT. Protein sequence: CAWSTGLGDSPLHF.

Concerning this clone: Other nucleotide sequences in the sample specify the same CDR3. This chain links TRBV12-3 or TRBV12-4 with TRBJ1-1; D perhaps matches TRBD1 (5 bases). The V gene lost 3 bases and the J gene lost 4 bases, with 9 bases spanning the gap. The CDR3 extends over 13 amino acids. DNA of the CDR3: TGTGCCAGCAGTTTCCAGGGTGGCACTGAAGCTTTCTTT. It is translated as CASSFQGGTEAFF.

The chain is built from TRBV4-3 and TRBJ2-7, with 12 positions matching TRBD1. The CDR3 covers 16 residues. Germline V gives CDR1 LGHNA, CDR2 YSLEER. V gave up 1 base and J gave up 6 bases; unmatched junction bases: 7. Written as DNA, the CDR3 is TGCGCCAGCAGCCAAGCTGCCGGGACAGGGGGCTCCGAGCAGTACTTC. Amino acid sequence: CASSQAAGTGGSEQYF.

The chain carries TRBV28 and TRBJ2-7, with a possible D match to TRBD1 (6 bases). Trimming removed 4 bases from V and 5 bases from J, with 15 bases in between. Germline V gene sequence: CDR1 MDHEN, CDR2 SYDVKM. The CDR3 is made up of 14 amino acids. The DNA for the CDR3 is TGTGCCAGCAGTTGGCCGCACAGGGACCACGAGCAGTACTTC. It specifies CASSWPHRDHEQYF.

The chain combines TRBV25-1 with TRBJ2-7, with 8 bases aligning to TRBD2. Germline values: CDR1 MGHDK, CDR2 SYGVNS. With V trimmed by 5 bases and J by 4 bases, 4 bases remained unmatched. The CDR3 has 13 residues. Written as DNA, the CDR3 is TGTGCCAGCAGTAATCGGGAGGGGTACGAGCAGTACTTC. Its translation: CASSNREGYEQYF.

The chain carries TRBV28 and TRBJ2-1; 8 bases agree with TRBD2. Trimming took 4 bases from V and 6 from J; bases not matched to a gene: 8. The length of the CDR3 is 15 residues. Germline V lookup: CDR1 MDHEN, CDR2 SYDVKM. DNA of the CDR3: TGTGCCAGCAGTTCTGTGACTAGCGTCCCCAATGAGCAGTTCTTC. Its translation: CASSSVTSVPNEQFF.

V and J are TRBV4-2 and TRBJ2-1; D is undetermined. This CDR3 contains 15 residues. Germline CDR1 and CDR2: LGHNA and YNFKEQ. With 0 bases removed from V and 0 bases from J, the gap between germline ends came to 6 bases. CDR3 region: CASSQEQSSYNEQFF. CDR3 bases: TGTGCCAGCAGCCAAGAACAGAGCTCCTACAATGAGCAGTTCTTC.

This chain uses TRBV3-1 (or the pseudogene TRBV3-2) with TRBJ2-1; 15 bases line up with TRBD2. The CDR3 loop spans 19 amino acids. From germline, CDR1 is LGHDT and CDR2 YNNKEL (reference sequence). Unmatched junction bases numbered 5, after V lost 0 bases and J lost 2 bases. The CDR3 DNA follows: TGTGCCAGCAGCCAAGATTTGGGACTAGCGGGAGGACCCTACAATGAGCAGTTCTTC. It translates to CASSQDLGLAGGPYNEQFF.

Remarks on this clone: This same CDR3 is encoded by further DNA sequences in the sample. V is TRBV4-3 and J is TRBJ2-7; TRBD1 agrees at 8 bases. The junction had 5 bases not matched to a gene; V was cut back by 2 bases and J by 2 bases. The CDR3 extends over 15 amino acids. Germline loops: CDR1 LGHNA, CDR2 YSLEER. The CDR3 loop is CASSQSDRGPYEQYF. The CDR3 DNA is TGCGCCAGCAGCCAATCAGACAGGGGCCCCTACGAGCAGTACTTC.

In this sample, this clone turned up many times. The rearrangement joins TRBV6-5 to TRBJ2-7; maybe TRBD2 (7 bases). The CDR3 runs to 14 residues. V was cut by 3 bases and J by 0 bases, with 9 bases left in between. From germline, CDR1 is MNHEY and CDR2 SVGAGI. This chain's CDR3 is CASSYGGASYEQYF. CDR3 DNA sequence: TGTGCCAGCAGTTATGGGGGGGCCTCCTACGAGCAGTACTTC.

This sequence joins TRBV4-1 and TRBJ2-1, with 10 nucleotides matching TRBD2. There are 16 residues in the CDR3. CDR1 and CDR2 from the germline V gene are MGHRA and YSYEKL. After removal of 3 bases from V and 8 bases from J, the junction contained 10 bases not matched to a gene. This CDR3 is CASSQPTSGMGYEQFF. The DNA for the CDR3 is TGCGCCAGCAGCCAGCCCACTAGCGGGATGGGCTATGAGCAGTTCTTC.

This chain links TRBV6-1 with TRBJ2-1; 8 bases align to TRBD1. The CDR3 is 14 amino acids. The germline V gene encodes CDR1 MNHNS and CDR2 SASEGT. Trimming removed 3 bases from V and 6 bases from J; junction bases left unmatched: 4. CDR3 in DNA: TGTGCCAGCAGTGACGGACAGGGACCCAATGAGCAGTTCTTC. Protein product: CASSDGQGPNEQFF.

The chain recombines TRBV4-1 with TRBJ2-2; D unclear. Germline loops: CDR1 MGHRA, CDR2 YSYEKL. Trimming removed 5 bases from V and 4 bases from J, with 11 bases in between. The CDR3 length is 14 residues. DNA of the CDR3: TGCGCCAGCAGCATGGGCAGAGTCACCGGGGAGCTGTTTTTT. Residues: CASSMGRVTGELFF.

This clone was counted between two and nine times. The chain uses TRBV28 and TRBJ2-3; maybe TRBD2 (6 bases). V dropped 2 bases and J dropped 6 bases, with 12 bases sitting between them. Germline loops: CDR1 MDHEN, CDR2 SYDVKM. The length of the CDR3 is 14 residues. The CDR3 bases are TGTGCCAGCAGTTTAATAGGAGGGGCGGATACGCAGTATTTT. Protein: CASSLIGGADTQYF.

The rearrangement uses TRBV4-2 and TRBJ2-7, with 12 bases matching TRBD2. The CDR3 is 16 residues long. Germline V CDR1 and CDR2: LGHNA, YNFKEQ. Trimming cost V 3 bases and J 1 base; bases outside gene matches: 4. In nucleotides, the CDR3 is TGTGCCAGCAGCCAGCTAGCGGGAGGGCCATCCTACGAGCAGTACTTC. Translation gives CASSQLAGGPSYEQYF.

The chain uses TRBV4-3 and TRBJ1-1; D call uncertain. Trimming stripped 5 bases from V and 0 bases from J, with 13 bases between. CDR3 length: 15 amino acids. Looked up from germline, CDR1 is LGHNA and CDR2 is YSLEER. The DNA of the CDR3 is TGCGCCAGCAGCTCCGCGGTGTGGTTGAACACTGAAGCTTTCTTT. Its translation: CASSSAVWLNTEAFF.

The chain has TRBV12-5 and TRBJ2-1; D not resolved. V dropped 2 bases and J dropped 7 bases, with 3 bases sitting between them. This CDR3 region has 11 residues. CDR1 and CDR2 from the germline V gene are LGHNT and FRNRAP. As DNA, the CDR3 is TGTGCTAGTGGTTTGTATAATGAGCAGTTCTTC. This sequence encodes CASGLYNEQFF.

This chain joins TRBV28 and TRBJ1-2; D is undetermined. The germline V and J ends were trimmed by 8 bases and 0 bases, with 13 bases remaining between them. The CDR3 extends over 14 amino acids. Germline V gene data show CDR1 as MDHEN and CDR2 as SYDVKM. CDR3 amino acids: CASGLRGANYGYTF. Written as DNA, the CDR3 is TGTGCCAGCGGGTTAAGAGGAGCTAACTATGGCTACACCTTC.

This chain links TRBV13 with TRBJ1-6; D gene unclear. V dropped 7 bases and J dropped 7 bases, with 14 bases sitting between them. The CDR3 runs to 14 residues. Looked up from germline, CDR1 is PRHDT and CDR2 is FYEKMQ (reference sequence). CDR3 residues: CASKKELINSPLHF. As DNA, the CDR3 is TGTGCCAGCAAGAAGGAGCTTATCAATTCACCCCTCCACTTT.

The chain employs TRBV5-4 and TRBJ1-3, with a weak D call TRBD1 (6 bases). CDR1 is SGHNT, CDR2 YYREEE, per germline (reference sequence). Trimming left V 0 bases short and J 2 bases short, with 6 bases between. This CDR3 has 14 amino acids. In DNA, the CDR3 is TGTGCCAGCAGCTTGGACAGGGCTGGAAACACCATATATTTT. Translating gives CASSLDRAGNTIYF. Complete variable domain (other parts from reference TRBV5-4 and TRBJ1-3): ETGVTQSPTHLIKTRGQQVTLRCSSQSGHNTVSWYQQALGQGPQFIFQYYREEENGRGNFPPRFSGLQFPNYSSELNVNALELDDSALYLCASSLDRAGNTIYFGEGSWLTVV.